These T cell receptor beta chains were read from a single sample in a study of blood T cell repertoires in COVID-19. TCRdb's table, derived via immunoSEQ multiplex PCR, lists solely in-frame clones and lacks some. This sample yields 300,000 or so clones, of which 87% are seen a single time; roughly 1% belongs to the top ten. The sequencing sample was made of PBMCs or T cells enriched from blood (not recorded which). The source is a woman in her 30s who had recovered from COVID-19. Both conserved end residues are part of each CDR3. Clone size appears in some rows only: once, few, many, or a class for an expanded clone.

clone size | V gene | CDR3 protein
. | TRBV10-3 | CAIRAFYRDSGNTIYF
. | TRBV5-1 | CASSLATPSSYNEQFF
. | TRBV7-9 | CASSRTGGNTGELFF
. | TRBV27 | CASSLGGASYNSPLHF
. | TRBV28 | CASSRAGLRGETQYF
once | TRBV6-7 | CASSYSPRRQETQYF
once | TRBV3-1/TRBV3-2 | CASSPERDYGRNTGELFF
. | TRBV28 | CASSLRLAGNHNGELFF
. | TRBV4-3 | CASSQDRDRVNEQFF
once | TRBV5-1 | CASSSNYRGSSGNTIYF
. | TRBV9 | CASSAGQSTDTQYF
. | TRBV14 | CASSTLDRGDTEAFF
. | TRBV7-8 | CASSPDNEQFF
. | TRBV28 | CASSLAGALKTNTIYF
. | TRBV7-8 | CASSLPLQPQHF
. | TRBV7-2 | CASSSSSNRDLYEQYF
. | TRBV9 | CASRSTGQSNTEAFF
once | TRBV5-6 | CASGAQGVDEQYF
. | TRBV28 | CASSFRVYEQYF
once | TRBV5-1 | CASSPDRGSYEQYF
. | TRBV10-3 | CAISETSGGAGETQYF
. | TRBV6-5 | CASSRGANVLTF
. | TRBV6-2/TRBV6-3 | CASSLDFSSTDTQYF
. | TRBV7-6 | CASSLETGLADNEQFF
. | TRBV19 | CASSSTRGQVTGRGEQFF
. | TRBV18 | CASSPPREPYEQYF
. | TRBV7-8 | CASSLGREGGGGNTIYF
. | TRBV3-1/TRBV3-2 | CASSRTTDEQYF
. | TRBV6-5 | CASSYSRSYEQYF
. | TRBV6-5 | CASSSIGGGGNTEAFF
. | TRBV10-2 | CASTGTGGHEQYF
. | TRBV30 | CAWNHPWRADEKLFF
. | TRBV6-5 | CASSPRENTGELFF
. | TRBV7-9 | CASSANRGPQHF
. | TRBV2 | CASSEEGGTPEAFF
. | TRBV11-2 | CASSLSAGGPGDTQYF
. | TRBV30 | CAWSAGQHYEQYF
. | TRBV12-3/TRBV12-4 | CASSLGQIPGYTF
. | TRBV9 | CASSLGQGSYEQYF
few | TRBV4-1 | CASSHRGGSPLHF
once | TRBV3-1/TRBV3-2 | CASTPAGPYNEQFF
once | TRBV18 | CASSRLAGEETQYF
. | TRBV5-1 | CASRAPGQGDRTWNTEAFF
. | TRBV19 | CASSLDRGANLPLHF
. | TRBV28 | CASSLGGTGYEQYF
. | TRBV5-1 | CASSPRWQKNTEAFF
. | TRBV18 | CASSPGQLSYEQYF
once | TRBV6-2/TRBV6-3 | CASSYSYINYEQYF
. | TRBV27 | CASSLAGLTEAFF
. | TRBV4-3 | CASSQTGGASVSYTF
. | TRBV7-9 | CASSMGGVTGLAKNIQYF
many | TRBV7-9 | CASSAAGLRSGYTF